What follows is one T cell receptor beta chain and its context. Antigen unknown. These data belong to a study of graft-versus-host responses after intestinal transplantation. Study summary: Recipients were given multivisceral, liver-intestinal, or isolated intestinal transplants. Study-wide findings and caveats: In patients with graft-donor T cell macrochimerism, allograft graft-versus-host to host-versus-graft clonal ratios were high. Early post-transplant declines in HvG were associated with peak levels of circulating GvH clones.

V shed 5 bases, J shed 5 bases, and the junction held 12 bases outside the gene matches. The CDR3 sequence is 15 residues long. Germline-derived CDR1 and CDR2 are MNHEY and SVGAGI. Using immunoSEQ multiplex PCR, the repertoire was profiled, and TCRdb retains in-frame clones only, with some absent. The repertoire includes 95,000 to 110,000 clones, around 90% of them detected once, and roughly 0.71% sits in the top ten. The source material was unstimulated CD4+ T cells sorted from spleen or lymph node cells, sampled before transplant. This receptor was obtained from a human donor who was the organ donor for an intestinal transplant. This chain connects TRBV6-5 to TRBJ2-7; 7 positions agree with TRBD1. This chain's CDR3 is CASSAKRTGHDEQYF. CDR3 in DNA: TGTGCCAGCAGTGCAAAACGGACAGGACATGACGAGCAGTACTTC.